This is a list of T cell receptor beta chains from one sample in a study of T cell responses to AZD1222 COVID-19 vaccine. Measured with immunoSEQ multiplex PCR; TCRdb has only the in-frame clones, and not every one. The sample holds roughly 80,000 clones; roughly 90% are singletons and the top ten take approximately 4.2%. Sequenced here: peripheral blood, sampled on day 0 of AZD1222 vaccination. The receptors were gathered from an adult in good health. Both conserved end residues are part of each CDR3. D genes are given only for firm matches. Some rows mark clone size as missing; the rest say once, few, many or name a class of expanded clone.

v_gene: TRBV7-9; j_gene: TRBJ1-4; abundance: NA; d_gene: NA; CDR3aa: CASSLTSNEKLFF; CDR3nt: TGTGCCAGCAGCTTGACCAGCAATGAAAAACTGTTTTTT
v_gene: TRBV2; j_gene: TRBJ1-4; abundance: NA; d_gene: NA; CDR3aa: CASRTDFNEKLFF; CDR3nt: TGTGCCAGCAGGACGGACTTTAATGAAAAACTGTTTTTT
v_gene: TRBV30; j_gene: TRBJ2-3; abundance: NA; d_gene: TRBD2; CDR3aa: CAWSGRASGGHTYTDTQYF; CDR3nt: TGTGCCTGGAGTGGGCGGGCTAGCGGGGGGCACACATACACAGATACGCAGTATTTT
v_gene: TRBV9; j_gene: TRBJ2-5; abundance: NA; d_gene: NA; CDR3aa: CASSVMGGPYRAETQYF; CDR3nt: TGTGCCAGCAGCGTAATGGGGGGACCTTACCGGGCGGAGACCCAGTACTTC
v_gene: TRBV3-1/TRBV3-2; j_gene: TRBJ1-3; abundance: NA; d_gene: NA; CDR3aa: CASSQGVGKGTIYF; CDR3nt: TGTGCCAGCAGCCAGGGAGTGGGGAAAGGCACCATATATTTT
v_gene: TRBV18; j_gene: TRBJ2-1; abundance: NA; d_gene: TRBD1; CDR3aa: CASSPPTGGEQFF; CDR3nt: TGTGCCAGCTCACCACCAACAGGGGGCGAGCAGTTCTTC
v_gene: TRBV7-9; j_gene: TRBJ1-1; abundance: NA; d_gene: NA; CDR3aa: CASSPPWDTEAFF; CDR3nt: TGTGCCAGCAGCCCCCCGTGGGACACTGAAGCTTTCTTT
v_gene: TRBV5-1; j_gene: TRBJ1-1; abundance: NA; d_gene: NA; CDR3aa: CASSTQGVVGTEAFF; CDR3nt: TGCGCCAGCAGCACCCAAGGGGTTGTGGGCACTGAAGCTTTCTTT
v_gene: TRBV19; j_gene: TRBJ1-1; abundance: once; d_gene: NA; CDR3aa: CASSITSEAFF; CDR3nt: TGTGCCAGTAGTATTACATCTGAAGCTTTCTTT
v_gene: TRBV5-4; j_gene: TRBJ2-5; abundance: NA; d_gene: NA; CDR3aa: CASSLVPSQETQYF; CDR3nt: TGTGCCAGCAGCTTGGTCCCCAGTCAAGAGACCCAGTACTTC
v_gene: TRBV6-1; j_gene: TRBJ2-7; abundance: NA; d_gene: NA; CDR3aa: CASSDRYEQYF; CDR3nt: TGTGCCAGCAGTGATCGGTACGAGCAGTACTTC
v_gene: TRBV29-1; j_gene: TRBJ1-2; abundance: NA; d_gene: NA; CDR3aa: CSVGSGRNNYGYTF; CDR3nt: TGCAGCGTCGGGAGCGGAAGAAATAACTATGGCTACACCTTC
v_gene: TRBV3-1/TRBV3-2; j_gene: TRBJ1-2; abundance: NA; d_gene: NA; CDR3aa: CASSRGNYGYTF; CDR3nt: TGTGCCAGCAGCCGAGGGAACTATGGCTACACCTTC
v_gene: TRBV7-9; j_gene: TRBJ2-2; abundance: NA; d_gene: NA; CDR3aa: CASSLLAPDTGELFF; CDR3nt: TGTGCCAGCAGCCTTCTAGCACCCGACACCGGGGAACTGTTTTTT
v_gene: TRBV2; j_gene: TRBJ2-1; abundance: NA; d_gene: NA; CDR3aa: CASSAYNEQFF; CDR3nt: TGTGCCAGCAGTGCATACAATGAGCAGTTCTTC
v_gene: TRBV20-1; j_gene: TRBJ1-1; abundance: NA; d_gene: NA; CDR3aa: CSARVGAEAFF; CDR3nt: TGCAGTGCTAGGGTAGGGGCTGAAGCTTTCTTT